Described below is a single T cell receptor beta chain sequence and its context. The data derive from a study of CD8 T cells in Susac syndrome. Random hexamers were used to reverse transcribe 0.5 to 1 ug of RNA. Amplification of the TCR beta CDR3 was carried out by immunoSEQ multiplex PCR, which spanned a total of 54 Vbeta and 13 Jbeta segments. TCRdb independently ran MiXCR on the immunoSEQ multiplex PCR reads; one entry per CDR3 protein. Of some 400,000 distinct CDR3 sequences listed, more than 70% are singletons. Germline V gene lookup returns CDR1 WNHNN and CDR2 SYGVQD (reference sequence). Trimming stripped 3 bases from V and 2 bases from J, with 8 bases between. This CDR3 has 13 residues.

This chain connects TRBV10-1 to TRBJ2-7; D might be TRBD1 (5 bases). The sequence was obtained from a human donor with multiple sclerosis. Sample: CD8+ T cells from PBMCs. The CDR3 sequence: CASSEDRPYEQYF. The CDR3, as DNA: TGCGCCAGCAGTGAAGACAGACCCTACGAGCAGTACTTC.